A single sample is the source of the 8 T cell receptor beta chains below, sequenced in a study of T cells expressing NK-cell markers. Each CDR3 protein gets one entry in TCRdb, which reprocessed the 5' RACE reads and gives no DNA. Recorded for this sample: under 600,000 distinct CDR3 sequences. Input material: blood T cells: a sorted CD56 or NKG2C T cell subset, CD4+ or CD8+ T cells, or bulk PBMC T cells (not recorded which). The origin of the receptors is a woman aged 45-65 years in good health.

V and J are TRBV29-1 and TRBJ2-2. The germline gives CDR1 SQVTM, CDR2 ANQGSEA. The CDR3 has 14 amino acids. CDR3 sequence reads: CSVLRGTNTGELFF.

The V and J genes are TRBV5-1 and TRBJ1-1; with no DNA, the TCRdb D assignment of TRBD1 cannot be verified. Per germline, CDR1 SGHRS and CDR2 YFSETQ. There are 18 residues in the CDR3. The CDR3: CASRSQTLGQGVNTEAFF.

The gene calls are TRBV19 and TRBJ2-1; TCRdb's D call of TRBD2 is untestable without DNA. This CDR3 has 13 residues. Germline CDR1 and CDR2: LNHDA and SQIVND (reference sequence). CDR3: CASSIYTRDEQFF.

The J gene is TRBJ2-2, the V gene TRBV7-8; lacking DNA, the TRBD2 call made by TCRdb goes unchecked. Germline V gene lookup returns CDR1 SGHVS and CDR2 FQNEAQ. The CDR3 runs 14 residues. The CDR3 is CASSLGEGLGELFF.

The rearrangement links TRBV5-1 to TRBJ2-1; the D gene TCRdb calls, TRBD2, cannot be checked with no DNA. Germline V gene sequence: CDR1 SGHRS, CDR2 YFSETQ. The CDR3 totals 18 residues. CDR3 residues: CASSLASASGRRGDEQFF.

The J gene is TRBJ1-2, the V gene TRBV7-9. In germline, CDR1 is SEHNR, CDR2 FQNEAQ (reference sequence). The CDR3 contains 14 residues. The CDR3 region is CASSLNTDTYGYTF.

The chain combines TRBV14 with TRBJ2-1. The CDR3 sequence is 16 residues long. Germline assignment: CDR1 SGHDN and CDR2 FVKESK. This chain's CDR3 is CASSPLARSSYNEQFF. Using reference TRBV14 and TRBJ2-1 for the parts outside the CDR3, the full variable domain is EAGVTQFPSHSVIEKGQTVTLRCDPISGHDNLYWYRRVMGKEIKFLLHFVKESKQDESGMPNNRFLAERTGGTYSTLKVQPAELEDSGVYFCASSPLARSSYNEQFFGPGTRLTVL.

This sequence joins TRBV7-9 and TRBJ1-5; checking the TCRdb D call of TRBD1 is not possible without DNA. Germline values: CDR1 SEHNR, CDR2 FQNEAQ (reference sequence). CDR3 size: 15 residues. The CDR3 sequence is CASSPNRGRNQPQHF.